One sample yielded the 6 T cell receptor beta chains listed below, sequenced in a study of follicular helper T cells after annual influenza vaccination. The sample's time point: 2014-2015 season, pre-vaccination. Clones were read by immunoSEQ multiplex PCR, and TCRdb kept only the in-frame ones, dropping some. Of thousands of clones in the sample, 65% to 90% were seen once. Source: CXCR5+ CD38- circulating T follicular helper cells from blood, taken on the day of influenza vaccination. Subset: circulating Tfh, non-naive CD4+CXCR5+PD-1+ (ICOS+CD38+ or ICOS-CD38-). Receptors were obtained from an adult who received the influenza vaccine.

CDR3 sequence reads: CASSPGRRSGGAVYNEQFF. The CDR3, as DNA: TGTGCCAGCAGCCCAGGACGCAGAAGCGGGGGGGCTGTCTACAATGAGCAGTTCTTC. The chain uses TRBV11-2 and TRBJ2-1, with TRBD2 matching 10 bases. J was trimmed by 3 bases and V by 5 bases; bases with no gene match: 16. Germline V lookup: CDR1 SGHAT, CDR2 FQNNGV. The CDR3 contains 19 residues.

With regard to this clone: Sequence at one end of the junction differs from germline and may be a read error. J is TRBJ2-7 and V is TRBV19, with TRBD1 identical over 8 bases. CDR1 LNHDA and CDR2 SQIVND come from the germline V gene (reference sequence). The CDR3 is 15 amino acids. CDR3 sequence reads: CASSTMQGAPYEQYF. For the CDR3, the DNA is TGTGCCAGCAGTACAATGCAGGGGGCCCCCTACGAGCAGTACTTC.

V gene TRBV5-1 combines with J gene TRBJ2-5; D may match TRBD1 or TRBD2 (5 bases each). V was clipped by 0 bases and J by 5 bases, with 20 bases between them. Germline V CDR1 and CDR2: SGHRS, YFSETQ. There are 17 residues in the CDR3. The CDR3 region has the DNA TGCGCCAGCAGCTTGGGCAGTATGGCAGGGAGAGGGGAGACCCAGTACTTC. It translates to CASSLGSMAGRGETQYF. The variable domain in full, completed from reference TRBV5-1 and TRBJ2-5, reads KAGVTQTPRYLIKTRGQQVTLSCSPISGHRSVSWYQQTPGQGLQFLFEYFSETQRNKGNFPGRFSGRQFSNSRSEMNVSTLELGDSALYLCASSLGSMAGRGETQYFGPGTRLLVL.

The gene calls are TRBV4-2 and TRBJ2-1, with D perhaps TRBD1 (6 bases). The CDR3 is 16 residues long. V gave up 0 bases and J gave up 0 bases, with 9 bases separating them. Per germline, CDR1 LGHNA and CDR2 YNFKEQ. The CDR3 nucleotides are TGTGCCAGCAGCCAAGAGGGACACAACTCCTACAATGAGCAGTTCTTC. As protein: CASSQEGHNSYNEQFF.

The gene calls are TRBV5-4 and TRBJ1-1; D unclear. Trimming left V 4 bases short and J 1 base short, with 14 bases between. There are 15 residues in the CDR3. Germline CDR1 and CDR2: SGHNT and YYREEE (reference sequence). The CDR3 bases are TGTGCCAGCAGCCCCCGAGGAGGTAGGAACACTGAAGCTTTCTTT. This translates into CASSPRGGRNTEAFF.

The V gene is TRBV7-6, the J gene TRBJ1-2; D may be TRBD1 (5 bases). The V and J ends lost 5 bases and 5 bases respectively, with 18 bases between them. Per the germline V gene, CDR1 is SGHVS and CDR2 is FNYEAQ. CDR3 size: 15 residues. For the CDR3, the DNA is TGTGCCAGCAGCCCAAAACCGACGGGGGGGTATGGCTACACCTTC. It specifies CASSPKPTGGYGYTF.